This TCR beta chain was sequenced for a study of CD8 T cells in Susac syndrome. Random hexamers served to reverse transcribe about 0.45 to 1 ug RNA. MiXCR, run by TCRdb on the immunoSEQ multiplex PCR reads, gives a single entry per CDR3 protein. The profile shows some 300,000 distinct CDR3 sequences, about nine tenths of them singletons. The authors negatively isolated CD8+ and CD4+ T cells and FACS-enriched TEMRA cells. The CDR3 length is 11 residues. CDR1 LNHDA and CDR2 SQIVND come from the germline V gene (reference sequence). The V end was cut by 5 bases, the J end by 5 bases, with 6 bases between.

This clonotype originated in a human donor with multiple sclerosis. The chain recombines TRBV19 with TRBJ1-2; D gene unclear. The specimen was CD8+ T cells from PBMCs. CDR3 DNA sequence: TGTGCCAGTAGTTCCGGGTATGGCTACACCTTC. This translates into CASSSGYGYTF.